These 26 T cell receptor beta chains came from one sample sequenced in a study of human T cells and chemical hapten exposure. Time point denoted: patch test 2, 6 weeks after DPC sensitization. Treatment noted: therapeutic diphenylcyclopropenone sensitization with weekly scalp DPC. MiXCR, run by TCRdb on the RACE reads, gives a single entry per CDR3 protein. Found here are some 100,000 distinct CDR3 sequences, roughly a tenth of them singletons; the top ten hold 2% to 2.5%. The sample in question was whole blood, obtained in connection with sensitization to the hapten diphenylcyclopropenone (DPC). The receptors shown here come from a woman aged 40 to 50 with alopecia areata. Some clones in this sample may be carry-over from other donors' samples.

This clonotype was recorded a few times. The V call is TRBV6-6, the J call TRBJ2-1; 14 bases agree with TRBD2. The CDR3 spans 17 residues. The V gene's germline CDR1 is MNHNY and CDR2 SVGAGI (reference sequence). Losses at the gene ends were 6 bases for V and 7 bases for J; bases not matched to a gene: 11. Here the CDR3 reads CASSRTSGRIGRNEQFF. Here the CDR3 DNA reads TGTGCCAGCAGCCGGACTAGCGGGAGGATTGGGCGAAATGAGCAGTTCTTC.

This clonotype came up a few times. The chain has TRBV6-6 and TRBJ2-7, with 9 bases lining up with TRBD1. V lost 5 bases, J lost 4 bases, and 6 bases stayed unmatched. Germline values: CDR1 MNHNY, CDR2 SVGAGI (reference sequence). There are 14 residues in the CDR3. CDR3 DNA sequence: TGTGCCAGCAGTGGGACAGGGATGGGGTACGAGCAGTACTTC. Translating it yields CASSGTGMGYEQYF.

In this sample, this clonotype turned up a few times. The chain carries TRBV28 and TRBJ2-3; 8 bases agree with TRBD1. Germline CDR1 is MDHEN and CDR2 is SYDVKM. The length of the CDR3 is 14 residues. J was trimmed by 5 bases and V by 6 bases; bases with no gene match: 7. Here the CDR3 DNA reads TGTGCCAGCAGCCGCAGGGGGCGCAGAGATACGCAGTATTTT. Protein sequence: CASSRRGRRDTQYF.

The J gene is TRBJ2-1, the V gene TRBV29-1; D gene unclear. Trimming pared 4 bases from V and 0 bases from J, leaving 10 bases between. Germline CDR1 is SQVTM and CDR2 is ANQGSEA. This CDR3 contains 14 residues. The CDR3 DNA reads TGCAGCGTTGTTTTGGGGAACTCCTACAATGAGCAGTTCTTC. Its protein is CSVVLGNSYNEQFF.

The table lists this clonotype with a few counts. The chain is built from TRBV19 and TRBJ2-7; D is uncertain. Germline V lookup: CDR1 LNHDA, CDR2 SQIVND (reference sequence). CDR3 size: 11 residues. V was clipped by 7 bases and J by 6 bases, with 10 bases between them. The CDR3 DNA reads as TGTGCCAGTACCGGGTCGGGCGAGCAGTACTTC. Encoded protein: CASTGSGEQYF.

The chain employs TRBV7-2 and TRBJ2-1; 10 bases line up with TRBD2. CDR3 length: 17 residues. In germline, CDR1 is SGHTA, CDR2 FQGNSA. After removal of 1 base from V and 0 bases from J, the junction contained 3 bases not matched to a gene. As DNA, the CDR3 is TGTGCCAGCAGCTTAGATCTAGCGGGAGTCTCCTACAATGAGCAGTTCTTC. Encoded protein: CASSLDLAGVSYNEQFF.

A note on this clonotype: A much larger clone is a single base away; this may be a read error. The chain recombines TRBV6-5 with TRBJ2-3, with 8 bases fitting TRBD2. The CDR3 contains 15 residues. Germline assignment: CDR1 MNHEY and CDR2 SVGAGI. Germline trimming cut 5 bases from V and 4 bases from J; bases unmatched to any gene: 8. CDR3 nucleotide sequence: TGTGCCAGCAGTCCCGGACTAGCAGATGCAGATACGCAGTATTTT. It specifies CASSPGLADADTQYF.

This clonotype was counted ten times or more. The chain joins TRBV29-1 to TRBJ1-3; no definite D call. Per the germline V gene, CDR1 is SQVTM and CDR2 is ANQGSEA. CDR3 length: 13 residues. Trimming cost V 3 bases and J 3 bases, with 9 bases left between them. CDR3 loop: CSVELANGNTIYF. The CDR3 coding sequence is TGCAGCGTTGAGCTTGCGAATGGAAACACCATATATTTT.

This clonotype has ten or more counts. J is TRBJ1-2 and V is TRBV6-1, with 8 bases matching TRBD1. Looked up from germline, CDR1 is MNHNS and CDR2 is SASEGT. Trimming took 6 bases from V and 4 from J; bases not matched to a gene: 19. This CDR3 region has 18 residues. CDR3 sequence (DNA): TGTGCCAGCAGAGAACATTACATGAGGACAGGGAGGGGCTATGGCTACACCTTC. As protein: CASREHYMRTGRGYGYTF.

This clonotype was counted at least ten times. CDR3 sequence: CATSSYRASETQYF. CDR3 DNA sequence: TGTGCCACCAGCAGCTACAGGGCATCGGAGACCCAGTACTTC. The chain combines TRBV15 with TRBJ2-5; D may be TRBD1 (6 bases). The CDR3 is 14 residues long. Germline V lookup: CDR1 LNHNV, CDR2 YYDKDF (reference sequence). The V gene lost 3 bases and the J gene lost 5 bases, with 13 bases spanning the gap.

The chain carries TRBV29-1 and TRBJ1-1, with D maybe TRBD1 (5 bases). Germline V CDR1 and CDR2: SQVTM, ANQGSEA. CDR3 size: 12 residues. The ends were cut back, 4 bases at V and 7 bases at J, with 13 bases in the middle. As DNA, the CDR3 is TGCAGCGTTGCGACGTCGGACATTGAAGCTTTCTTT. Translating gives CSVATSDIEAFF.

This clonotype was picked up a small number of times. The gene calls are TRBV29-1 and TRBJ2-5; D may be TRBD2 (6 bases). CDR1 is SQVTM and CDR2 is ANQGSEA in the germline V gene. V was cut by 3 bases and J by 1 base, with 9 bases left in between. This CDR3 region has 13 residues. The CDR3 DNA reads as TGCAGCGTTGATGGCGGGGCCCAAGAGACCCAGTACTTC. This codes for CSVDGGAQETQYF.

This clonotype appeared many times. An end of the junction differs from the germline gene, which may be a read error. This chain uses TRBV19 with TRBJ2-1, with 10 bases matching TRBD2. Per germline, CDR1 LNHDA and CDR2 SQIVND (reference sequence). This CDR3 spans 11 amino acids. CDR3 residues: CASSLGTSVDF. CDR3 nucleotides: TGTGCCAGTAGTCTAGGGACTAGCGTGGACTTC.

There are many counts of this clonotype. This sequence joins TRBV20-1 and TRBJ2-7; perhaps TRBD1 as D (6 bases). CDR1 is DFQATT, CDR2 SNEGSKA, per germline (reference sequence). The CDR3 sequence is 11 residues long. Between the trimmed V and J ends, which lost 5 bases and 2 bases, there was a span of 7 bases. The DNA of the CDR3 is TGCAGTGCTGGACAGCCCTACGAGCAGTACTTC. Translating gives CSAGQPYEQYF.

This clonotype has only a few counts. The gene calls are TRBV28 and TRBJ1-3; 12 positions agree with TRBD1. Germline V lookup: CDR1 MDHEN, CDR2 SYDVKM. The CDR3 loop spans 17 amino acids. The trim removed 4 bases at V and 2 bases at J, leaving 6 bases unmatched. CDR3 region: CASSSPGQGAPGNTIYF. As DNA, the CDR3 is TGTGCCAGCAGTTCACCGGGACAGGGGGCGCCTGGAAACACCATATATTTT.

This clonotype was recorded a few times. This CDR3 reads CATQNRDRIYEQYF. Written as DNA, the CDR3 is TGTGCCACCCAGAACCGGGACCGAATCTACGAGCAGTACTTC. The chain joins TRBV6-2 or TRBV6-3 to TRBJ2-7; D is perhaps TRBD1 or TRBD2 (5 bases each). The V gene lost 10 bases and the J gene lost 3 bases, with 19 bases spanning the gap. Germline lookup yields CDR1 MNHEY and CDR2 SVGEGT. The CDR3 length is 14 residues.

This clonotype was counted at least ten times. The chain recombines TRBV6-2 or TRBV6-3 with TRBJ2-1; the match to TRBD1 covers 8 bases. The CDR3 length is 16 residues. Trimming removed 5 bases from V and 8 bases from J; junction bases left unmatched: 14. Germline CDR1 reads MNHEY; CDR2 reads SVGEGT. DNA of the CDR3: TGTGCCAGCAGTCCCACCCCCCCGGACAGGGTTCATGAGCAGTTCTTC. It yields the protein CASSPTPPDRVHEQFF.

This clonotype has a count of ten or more. This chain links TRBV6-1 with TRBJ2-1; no clear D. CDR3 size: 16 residues. Germline values: CDR1 MNHNS, CDR2 SASEGT. Trimming removed 7 bases at V and 6 bases at J, with 22 bases between. The CDR3 DNA sequence: TGTGCCAGCAAGAACCCGCCTGGTCTTTTTTTCAATGAGCAGTTCTTC. Protein product: CASKNPPGLFFNEQFF.

Ten or more counts support this clonotype. This chain connects TRBV4-2 to TRBJ2-3; perhaps D is TRBD1 or TRBD2 (7 bases each). Germline CDR1 is LGHNA and CDR2 is YNFKEQ. With 3 bases removed from V and 1 base from J, the gap between germline ends came to 17 bases. This CDR3 contains 17 residues. This chain's CDR3 is CASSHPGGLAGTDTQYF. CDR3 coding DNA: TGTGCCAGCAGCCATCCAGGGGGGCTAGCGGGCACAGATACGCAGTATTTT.

This clonotype has just a few counts. The rearrangement links TRBV14 to TRBJ1-6; D uncertain. V lost 4 bases and J lost 5, with 9 bases in between. This CDR3 is 14 amino acids long. CDR1 and CDR2 from the germline V gene are SGHDN and FVKESK. The CDR3 nucleotides are TGTGCCAGCAGCCGTCACTTACATAATTCACCCCTCCACTTT. Its translation: CASSRHLHNSPLHF.

This clonotype was counted only a few times. This rearrangement joins TRBV4-2 to TRBJ2-4; 8 nucleotides match TRBD1. The CDR3 sequence is 17 residues long. With V trimmed by 0 bases and J by 7 bases, 11 bases remained unmatched. Germline values: CDR1 LGHNA, CDR2 YNFKEQ. CDR3 region: CASSQDMGQVYWNIQYF. CDR3 in DNA: TGTGCCAGCAGCCAAGATATGGGACAGGTTTATTGGAACATTCAGTACTTC.

This clonotype was detected only a few times. The CDR3 is CSAPETSATRETQYF. The CDR3 region has the DNA TGCAGTGCGCCCGAGACTAGCGCTACCCGAGAGACCCAGTACTTC. The V call is TRBV20-1, the J call TRBJ2-5; 8 nucleotides align to TRBD2. The germline CDR1 and CDR2 sequences are DFQATT and SNEGSKA (reference sequence). There are 15 residues in the CDR3. The junction had 13 bases not matched to a gene; V was cut back by 6 bases and J by 4 bases.

This clonotype was observed at least ten times. The chain is built from TRBV21-1 and TRBJ2-1; TRBD2, the D gene given by the table, was not confirmed from the DNA. TRBV21-1 is given as a pseudogene. The CDR3 sequence is 12 residues long. The CDR3 region has the DNA TGTGCCAGCAGCAAAGGGGGACTTGAGCAGTTCTTC. Its translation is CASSKGGLEQFF.

The sample holds many counts of this clonotype. The rearrangement links TRBV6-2 or TRBV6-3 to TRBJ2-1; D possibly corresponds to TRBD2 (6 bases). The CDR3 loop spans 14 amino acids. From germline, CDR1 is MNHEY and CDR2 SVGEGT. V shed 6 bases and J shed 6 bases, with 15 bases lying between them. The CDR3 nucleotides read TGTGCCAGCAGACGGGAGTACGATTCCAATGAGCAGTTCTTC. Protein sequence: CASRREYDSNEQFF.

This clonotype has ten or more counts. The chain has TRBV4-3 and TRBJ1-5; tentatively, D is TRBD1 (5 bases). Germline CDR1 LGHNA, CDR2 YSLEER. The CDR3 is made up of 15 amino acids. V was trimmed by 0 bases and J by 2 bases, leaving 8 bases between them. The CDR3 loop reads CASSQDMGGNQPQHF. Here the CDR3 DNA reads TGCGCCAGCAGCCAAGATATGGGGGGCAATCAGCCCCAGCATTTT.

This rearrangement joins TRBV7-8 to TRBJ2-2; maybe TRBD2 (6 bases). Germline V gene lookup returns CDR1 SGHVS and CDR2 FQNEAQ. CDR3 length: 15 residues. V was shortened by 5 bases and J by 4 bases, with 14 bases between the two germline ends. The CDR3 nucleotides read TGTGCCAGCAGCCCCCATTTCGGGGGCACCGGGGAGCTGTTTTTT. Protein product: CASSPHFGGTGELFF.